The 8 T cell receptor beta chains reported below all come from one sample, sequenced in a study of cytomegalovirus exposure and HLA in healthy donors. The method was immunoSEQ multiplex PCR; TCRdb's version includes in-frame clones alone and lacks a portion of them. This table has about 200,000 clones, over 65% appearing once. The sequenced sample was PBMCs. Receptors were obtained from a woman aged 18-30 years in good health and CMV-seronegative.

The chain has TRBV10-3 and TRBJ1-1; D remains unclear. The length of the CDR3 is 15 residues. CDR1 is ENHRY, CDR2 SYGVKD, per germline. Trimming removed 3 bases at V and 0 bases at J, with 11 bases between. The CDR3 DNA follows: TGTGCCATCAGTGATAGGTACAGTTTGAACACTGAAGCTTTCTTT. Its protein is CAISDRYSLNTEAFF.

The chain carries TRBV28 and TRBJ1-1; D perhaps matches TRBD1 (5 bases). Trimming stripped 2 bases from V and 6 bases from J, with 10 bases between. The CDR3 consists of 13 residues. Germline CDR1 and CDR2: MDHEN and SYDVKM. CDR3 residues: CASSLTEGPEAFF. CDR3 sequence (DNA): TGTGCCAGCAGTTTAACAGAGGGGCCTGAAGCTTTCTTT.

The genes are TRBV19 and TRBJ1-3; tentatively, D is TRBD1 (5 bases). The ends were cut back, 4 bases at V and 0 bases at J, with 10 bases in the middle. The CDR3 has 15 amino acids. CDR1 and CDR2 (germline): LNHDA, SQIVND (reference sequence). CDR3 in amino acids: CASSTGTASGNTIYF. The CDR3 DNA reads TGTGCCAGTAGTACCGGGACGGCCTCTGGAAACACCATATATTTT. The entire variable domain, with the rest obtained from reference TRBV19 and TRBJ1-3, is as follows: DGGITQSPKYLFRKEGQNVTLSCEQNLNHDAMYWYRQDPGQGLRLIYYSQIVNDFQKGDIAEGYSVSREKKESFPLTVTSAQKNPTAFYLCASSTGTASGNTIYFGEGSWLTVV.

CDR3 bases: TGTGCCAGCAGCCCGGGACAGACCACAGATACGCAGTATTTT. Its translation: CASSPGQTTDTQYF. The V and J genes are TRBV27 and TRBJ2-3; 7 bases fit TRBD1. Germline-derived CDR1 and CDR2 are MNHEY and SMNVEV (reference sequence). With 6 bases clipped from V and 2 bases from J, the junction kept 5 bases outside the gene matches. The CDR3 extends over 14 amino acids.

This rearrangement joins TRBV4-1 to TRBJ2-7, with D maybe TRBD1 (7 bases). This CDR3 contains 17 residues. Trimming pared 3 bases from V and 2 bases from J, leaving 20 bases between. CDR1 and CDR2 (germline): MGHRA, YSYEKL. The CDR3 loop is CASSQGAGRGTPYEQYF. CDR3 DNA sequence: TGCGCCAGCAGCCAGGGGGCCGGCAGGGGGACTCCCTACGAGCAGTACTTC.

This chain links TRBV6-6 with TRBJ1-1; 8 bases fit TRBD1. Per germline, CDR1 MNHNY and CDR2 SVGAGI (reference sequence). The CDR3 has 13 residues. V shed 6 bases, J shed 11 bases, and the junction held 11 bases outside the gene matches. The CDR3 bases are TGTGCCAGCAGCTTCCGACAGGGGACCGATGCTTTCTTT. Translation: CASSFRQGTDAFF.

Regarding this clone: The same CDR3 also results from other DNA sequences found in this sample. The chain employs TRBV30 and TRBJ1-6; D possibly corresponds to TRBD1 (5 bases). The CDR3 runs to 13 residues. Trimming cost V 3 bases and J 7 bases, with 10 bases left between them. Germline V lookup: CDR1 GTSNPN, CDR2 SVGIG (reference sequence). The CDR3 DNA reads as TGTGCCTGGAGCGTCGGGGGGAATTCACCCCTCCACTTT. Residues: CAWSVGGNSPLHF.

J is TRBJ1-1 and V is TRBV7-2; D not certain. The CDR3 runs 14 residues. CDR1 and CDR2 (germline): SGHTA, FQGNSA. V lost 1 base and J 0 bases, leaving 6 bases between the germline ends. In DNA form, the CDR3 reads TGTGCCAGCAGCTTAGATCCTATGAACACTGAAGCTTTCTTT. It is translated as CASSLDPMNTEAFF.